This TCR beta chain appears in the sequencing data of a study of T cell repertoires in cytomegalovirus infection. Study overall: HLA-B-restricted CMV epitopes that are well studied were used alongside recently identified HLA-C-restricted ones. Indications came from public TCR beta signatures; they pointed to CMV infection and to a matching HLA type. Notes on the study in general: Predominance within the ex vivo response was attributable to HLA-C-restricted CMV-specific TCR beta clonotypes. Identification of carriers of CMV plus the relevant HLA was achieved through cumulative public TCR beta family frequency.

Germline assignment: CDR1 SGHRS and CDR2 YFSETQ. Trimming took off 4 bases at V and 6 bases at J, with 19 bases between the two ends. CDR3 length: 15 residues. Note on this clonotype: The antigen is undetermined.

TCRdb analysed the reads with MiXCR anew, one entry per CDR3 protein. This sample has a few hundred thousand distinct CDR3 sequences, with roughly 42% found just once. This receptor was taken from a human donor in good health (CMV status not recorded). Some clones in this sample may be carry-over from other donors' samples. This rearrangement joins TRBV5-1 to TRBJ1-1; weak D call: TRBD1 (5 bases). The sequenced sample was cultured PBMCs, obtained from culture after CMV antigen stimulation. CDR3 in DNA: TGCGCCAGCAGCCCAACACCGGGACGACCCTCTGAAGCTTTCTTT. Protein sequence: CASSPTPGRPSEAFF.